This TCR beta chain was captured by sequencing in a study of blood T cell repertoires in COVID-19 (dated by TCRdb to the early 2020s). Regarding the research as a whole: The collaborator samples originated in the United States, Italy and Spain and spanned the acute and convalescent phases of COVID-19. HLA class I and class II types, where available, came from metadata supplied by the sample provider rather than from assay-based typing. Nearly every sample came with metadata listing a de-identified subject ID, COVID-19 status, age in years and sex. The repertoires were made available in a free public database intended to serve as a resource for research on the immune response to SARS-CoV-2. Samples came from the ongoing ImmuneRACE study (first 160 participants) plus 1,254 subjects from 6 global collaborators. Deeply sampled blood TCRbeta repertoires from subjects exposed to, actively infected with, or recovered from COVID-19 were included in the dataset. The prospective study material was composed of cDNA or gDNA derived from T cells, B-cell-depleted T cells, or PBMCs. What the research found in general, with its limitations: How much clinical and demographic metadata was included differed by source and by participant, and the metadata was provided uncurated.

TCRbeta CDR3 regions were amplified from genomic DNA by means of the immunoSEQ Assay, a bias-controlled multiplex PCR. Turning to the authors' computational methods: The number of nucleated cells in each sample was estimated by amplification of reference gene primers within the assay. To quantify the absolute abundance of each unique TCRbeta CDR3 rearrangement, sequence reads were collapsed and filtered. For each sample, productive Simpson clonality was calculated as the square root of Simpson's diversity index across productive rearrangements. This is the immuneACCESS table as TCRdb keeps it, with only in-frame sequences that have V and J called. A part of the clones is gone; compared with another copy, unresolved V genes explain less than half, and the rest is unexplained. That table gives V, J and clone size, and the DNA gave D and trimming. This sample lists about 180,000 clones; 80% to 90% were detected once. The ten largest account for 1.5% to 2% of the sample.

A second Seattle source provided samples from volunteer blood donors who had recovered from COVID-19. Whole blood was collected in K2EDTA tubes by collaborating institutions according to the institutions' own protocols. For TCRbeta analysis, collaborator samples were shipped as frozen whole blood, as isolated PBMCs, or as DNA extracted from either sample type. Of note for this clone: It lacks a known antigen. No base-level quality is on record; no much larger clone is a single base apart.

For this chain, trimming is 3 bases at the V end and 0 bases at the J end, and the number of junction bases without a gene match is 9. The CDR3 goes from the cysteine to the phenylalanine over 17 residues. CDR3 DNA only is kept here, 51 bases in frame from base 1. Reading the germline V gene gives CDR1 MDHEN and CDR2 SYDVKM. This receptor chain uses TRBV28 and TRBJ2-7, and 9 junction bases match TRBD1. This clonotype was obtained from a man between 18 and 35 years old who had recovered from COVID-19. Material: peripheral blood. DNA sequence: TGTGCCAGCAGTTTTGAACTCAGGGGACAGGGCTCCTACGAGCAGTACTTC. Its translation is CASSFELRGQGSYEQYF.